The 16 T cell receptor beta chains reported below all come from one sample, sequenced in a study of T-cell reconstitution after alpha-beta-depleted transplantation in children. Unique molecular identifiers tagged the TCRbeta library. TCRdb passed the PCR reads through MiXCR, listing each CDR3 protein once. The sample shows 440,000 or so distinct CDR3 sequences, approximately 41% of them seen only once. Sequencing was performed on PBMCs, taken before TCRalphabeta/CD19-depleted stem cell transplant. These receptors all come from a girl aged 2 to 10 with aplastic anemia, due to receive a stem cell transplant.

This rearrangement joins TRBV7-3 to TRBJ2-3; tentatively, D is TRBD2 (5 bases). The CDR3 has 17 residues. Trimming removed 0 bases from V and 0 bases from J, with 13 bases in between. Germline assignment: CDR1 SGHTA and CDR2 FQGTGA. Written as DNA, the CDR3 is TGTGCCAGCAGCTTAACGGGTAGTCGACTAAGCACAGATACGCAGTATTTT. Residues: CASSLTGSRLSTDTQYF. Full variable domain (outside the CDR3, taken from reference TRBV7-3 and TRBJ2-3): GAGVSQTPSNKVTEKGKYVELRCDPISGHTALYWYRQSLGQGPEFLIYFQGTGAADDSGLPNDRFFAVRPEGSVSTLKIQRTERGDSAVYLCASSLTGSRLSTDTQYFGPGTRLTVL.

The chain couples TRBV7-9 to TRBJ2-3; 9 bases agree with TRBD2. V dropped 5 bases and J dropped 3; count of bases not matched to a gene: 9. The V gene's germline CDR1 is SEHNR and CDR2 FQNEAQ (reference sequence). The CDR3 covers 16 residues. The CDR3 loop reads CASSASGMGVTDTQYF. The CDR3 DNA is TGTGCCAGCAGCGCTAGCGGGATGGGCGTGACAGATACGCAGTATTTT.

The chain links TRBV20-1 to TRBJ1-1; D is ambiguous. Germline CDR1 is DFQATT and CDR2 is SNEGSKA (reference sequence). This CDR3 spans 14 amino acids. The germline V and J ends were trimmed by 0 bases and 1 base, with 9 bases remaining between them. The CDR3 DNA reads as TGCAGTGCTAGAGATCAGCGGGCGAACACTGAAGCTTTCTTT. Amino acid sequence: CSARDQRANTEAFF.

This clonotype came up many times. The chain employs TRBV5-1 and TRBJ2-2, with TRBD2 matching over 7 bases. CDR3 size: 15 residues. Germline CDR1 is SGHRS and CDR2 is YFSETQ. V shed 7 bases and J 4 bases; nucleotides not matched to a gene: 10. The CDR3 nucleotides read TGCGCCAGCCTGGCCGGGACTACCCTCACCGGGGAGCTGTTTTTT. Translated, it gives CASLAGTTLTGELFF.

V is TRBV10-3 and J is TRBJ2-3; 13 bases map to TRBD2. This CDR3 is built from 23 residues. CDR1 and CDR2 (germline): ENHRY, SYGVKD. Trimming at V came to 4 bases and at J to 0 bases, leaving 22 bases not matched to a gene. The CDR3 DNA reads as TGTGCCATCAGTGCGAAAGTAGGGACTAGCGGGACCGGCCCCACATTTAGCACAGATACGCAGTATTTT. As protein: CAISAKVGTSGTGPTFSTDTQYF.

The chain joins TRBV10-1 to TRBJ2-7; tentatively, D is TRBD1 or TRBD2 (5 bases each). In germline, CDR1 is WNHNN, CDR2 SYGVQD (reference sequence). The ends were cut back, 4 bases at V and 12 bases at J, with 19 bases in the middle. The CDR3 runs 13 residues. The CDR3 sequence is CASSGDPGAKAYF. The CDR3, as DNA: TGCGCCAGCAGTGGGGACCCAGGAGCCAAGGCGTACTTC.

The chain employs TRBV28 and TRBJ2-3, with D possibly being TRBD2 (6 bases). CDR1 and CDR2 from the germline V gene are MDHEN and SYDVKM. CDR3 length equals 13 residues. Trimming removed 10 bases at V and 2 bases at J, with 13 bases between. CDR3 sequence reads: CANSRGYTDTQYF. CDR3 coding DNA: TGTGCCAACTCGCGGGGATACACAGATACGCAGTATTTT.

The chain combines TRBV20-1 with TRBJ1-1; D ambiguous. In germline, CDR1 is DFQATT, CDR2 SNEGSKA (reference sequence). The length of the CDR3 is 16 residues. Trimming took 3 bases from V and 4 from J, leaving 21 bases between them. The CDR3 DNA sequence: TGCAGTGCTAGTGAGTTTGCAAGGCTGATGGGCACTGAAGCTTTCTTT. Translated, it gives CSASEFARLMGTEAFF.

The sample holds a few counts of this clonotype. The chain carries TRBV28 and TRBJ1-5; weak D call: TRBD1 (6 bases). This CDR3 has 15 amino acids. Per germline, CDR1 MDHEN and CDR2 SYDVKM. V dropped 2 bases and J dropped 6 bases, with 14 bases sitting between them. The CDR3 reads CASSLEGEVGQPQHF. The CDR3 bases are TGTGCCAGCAGTTTAGAGGGGGAGGTGGGTCAGCCCCAGCATTTT.

This clonotype was seen ten or more times. The chain couples TRBV5-1 to TRBJ2-1; D may be TRBD1 (6 bases). The CDR3 runs 16 residues. V was cut by 4 bases and J by 6 bases, with 20 bases left in between. The germline V gene encodes CDR1 SGHRS and CDR2 YFSETQ. Written as DNA, the CDR3 is TGCGCCAGCAGCACCAGAACAGGGCTGGTTAGCAATGAGCAGTTCTTC. Translated: CASSTRTGLVSNEQFF.

The chain employs TRBV12-3 or TRBV12-4 and TRBJ2-3, with 11 bases that match TRBD2. The V segment lost 5 bases and the J segment 2 bases; nucleotides outside the gene matches: 9. The CDR3 runs 17 residues. CDR3 DNA: TGTGCCAGCAGTGGCGGGACTAGCGGATATTACACAGATACGCAGTATTTT. Its protein product is CASSGGTSGYYTDTQYF.

J is TRBJ1-1 and V is TRBV20-1; 7 nucleotides match TRBD1. Per the germline V gene, CDR1 is DFQATT and CDR2 is SNEGSKA (reference sequence). The CDR3 totals 13 residues. The junction had 9 bases not matched to a gene; V was cut back by 6 bases and J by 5 bases. Here the CDR3 DNA reads TGCAGTGCCGTCAAAACAGGGGATACTGAAGCTTTCTTT. It specifies CSAVKTGDTEAFF.

This chain uses TRBV29-1 with TRBJ1-1, with unresolved D. Trimming took off 5 bases at V and 5 bases at J, with 12 bases between the two ends. CDR3 length: 12 residues. Germline V gene data show CDR1 as SQVTM and CDR2 as ANQGSEA. The CDR3 DNA reads as TGCAGCGTTCGGCCCGGAGGGACTGAAGCTTTCTTT. Its protein is CSVRPGGTEAFF.

The rearrangement joins TRBV7-2 to TRBJ2-3; TRBD2 is a possible D gene (7 bases). V was shortened by 2 bases and J by 5 bases, with 17 bases between the two germline ends. CDR3 size: 16 residues. The germline V gene encodes CDR1 SGHTA and CDR2 FQGNSA. CDR3 region: CASSLRGGGGGDTQYF. In DNA form, the CDR3 reads TGTGCCAGCAGCTTAAGGGGGGGGGGCGGTGGAGATACGCAGTATTTT.

This clonotype has more than one count but fewer than ten. The V and J genes are TRBV10-3 and TRBJ1-3, with D unresolved. Between the trimmed V and J ends, which lost 0 bases and 8 bases, there was a span of 11 bases. Germline assignment: CDR1 ENHRY and CDR2 SYGVKD. This CDR3 is built from 14 residues. The CDR3 sequence is CAISESVGLDTIYF. CDR3 coding DNA: TGTGCCATCAGTGAGTCGGTTGGGTTGGACACCATATATTTT.

The genes are TRBV19 and TRBJ2-3; D tentatively fits TRBD1 or TRBD2 (6 bases each). Germline V gives CDR1 LNHDA, CDR2 SQIVND (reference sequence). Trimming stripped 0 bases from V and 4 bases from J, with 11 bases between. This CDR3 spans 15 amino acids. The DNA for the CDR3 is TGTGCCAGTAGTATAGATCCGGGGGCGCCAGATACGCAGTATTTT. This gives the protein CASSIDPGAPDTQYF.